Shown below are 27 T cell receptor beta chains from a single sample sequenced in a study of blood T cell repertoires in COVID-19. This table comes from immunoSEQ multiplex PCR, and its TCRdb copy is limited to in-frame clones, with some not included. The sample lists some 120,000 clones; approximately 81% were seen once. The sequencing input was peripheral blood. These TCRs come from a woman in her 30s who had recovered from COVID-19.

J is TRBJ1-4 and V is TRBV7-9; a possible D gene is TRBD1 (6 bases). Germline assignment: CDR1 SEHNR and CDR2 FQNEAQ (reference sequence). The CDR3 consists of 15 residues. V shed 0 bases and J shed 6 bases, with 11 bases lying between them. CDR3 bases: TGTGCCAGCAGCTTAGCGGGTCAGGGGTATGAAAAACTGTTTTTT. Its translation is CASSLAGQGYEKLFF. Full variable domain (rest looked up from reference TRBV7-9 and TRBJ1-4): DTGVSQNPRHKITKRGQNVTFRCDPISEHNRLYWYRQTLGQGPEFLTYFQNEAQLEKSRLLSDRFSAERPKGSFSTLEIQRTEQGDSAMYLCASSLAGQGYEKLFFGSGTQLSVL.

The genes are TRBV14 and TRBJ2-5, with a tentative D call TRBD1 (5 bases). In germline, CDR1 is SGHDN, CDR2 FVKESK. V was shortened by 5 bases and J by 7 bases, with 14 bases between the two germline ends. This CDR3 spans 13 amino acids. The CDR3 sequence is CASSRDRRGTQYF. CDR3 coding DNA: TGTGCCAGCAGCAGAGATCGAAGGGGGACCCAGTACTTC.

This clone was seen a single time. In the same sample, other DNA sequences code for this CDR3. CDR3 nucleotides: TGTGCCAGCAGCCAAGCCGGGGGCTATGGCTACACCTTC. It yields the protein CASSQAGGYGYTF. This chain links TRBV4-2 with TRBJ1-2, with D tentatively TRBD1 (5 bases). In germline, CDR1 is LGHNA, CDR2 YNFKEQ. Trimming cost V 1 base and J 4 bases, with 7 bases left between them. The CDR3 totals 13 residues.

The genes are TRBV6-5 and TRBJ2-1, with a possible D match to TRBD2 (6 bases). Deletions cut 2 bases from V and 5 bases from J, with 13 bases between. This CDR3 contains 15 residues. Per germline, CDR1 MNHEY and CDR2 SVGAGI. The CDR3 bases are TGTGCCAGCAGTTACGGCCTAGCGAGGAACAATGAGCAGTTCTTC. It translates to CASSYGLARNNEQFF.

This clone was detected a few times. This chain links TRBV30 with TRBJ1-2, with a possible D match to TRBD1 (5 bases). Trimming stripped 4 bases from V and 1 base from J, with 10 bases between. CDR3 length: 13 residues. CDR1 GTSNPN and CDR2 SVGIG come from the germline V gene (reference sequence). In DNA, the CDR3 is TGTGCCTGGACTTTTGACAGTAACTATGGCTACACCTTC. Translation: CAWTFDSNYGYTF.

This clone was counted once. The gene calls are TRBV2 and TRBJ1-4; TRBD1 matches at 8 bases. The CDR3 is made up of 15 amino acids. The J segment lost 5 bases and the V segment lost 4 bases, leaving 6 bases of the junction unmatched. Per the germline V gene, CDR1 is SNHLY and CDR2 is FYNNEI. The CDR3 reads CASSGTGTGNEKLFF. DNA of the CDR3: TGTGCCAGCAGTGGCACCGGGACAGGAAATGAAAAACTGTTTTTT.

This clone was recorded once. The rearrangement links TRBV3-1 (or the pseudogene TRBV3-2) to TRBJ1-2; D might be TRBD1 (5 bases). The CDR3 is 17 amino acids. The V end was cut by 0 bases, the J end by 2 bases, with 16 bases between. The V gene's germline CDR1 is LGHDT and CDR2 YNNKEL (reference sequence). The chain's CDR3 is CASSQEPPGGANYGYTF. CDR3 coding DNA: TGTGCCAGCAGCCAAGAACCGCCTGGCGGGGCGAACTATGGCTACACCTTC.

This sequence joins TRBV5-1 and TRBJ2-1; D is possibly TRBD1 (6 bases). The CDR3 has 16 residues. Looked up from germline, CDR1 is SGHRS and CDR2 is YFSETQ. With 7 bases removed from V and 5 bases from J, the gap between germline ends came to 22 bases. The DNA for the CDR3 is TGCGCCAGCTCTGATACAGGGAAAAGTCCCAACAATGAGCAGTTCTTC. Translation gives CASSDTGKSPNNEQFF.

The J gene is TRBJ2-5, the V gene TRBV19, with 7 positions matching TRBD2. Per germline, CDR1 LNHDA and CDR2 SQIVND (reference sequence). This CDR3 is 16 amino acids long. Trimming cost V 1 base and J 2 bases; bases outside gene matches: 7. The CDR3 bases are TGTGCCAGTAGTATAGTTGGTAGCGGGTATCAAGAGACCCAGTACTTC. This translates into CASSIVGSGYQETQYF.

The V gene is TRBV6-1, the J gene TRBJ1-5, with 9 nucleotides matching TRBD1. CDR3 length: 16 amino acids. Trimming took 4 bases from V and 2 from J; bases not matched to a gene: 6. Germline V gene lookup returns CDR1 MNHNS and CDR2 SASEGT. The DNA of the CDR3 is TGTGCCAGCAGTGCAACAGGGGGCTTGGGCAATCAGCCCCAGCATTTT. This codes for CASSATGGLGNQPQHF.

The rearrangement joins TRBV19 to TRBJ1-1; D possibly corresponds to TRBD1 (5 bases). The V gene's germline CDR1 is LNHDA and CDR2 SQIVND (reference sequence). There are 15 residues in the CDR3. Trimming removed 6 bases from V and 6 bases from J, with 20 bases in between. The CDR3 reads CASRFSAGRGPEAFF. In nucleotides, the CDR3 is TGTGCCAGTAGGTTTTCAGCAGGGAGGGGTCCTGAAGCTTTCTTT.

V and J are TRBV27 and TRBJ2-1; possibly TRBD2 for D (5 bases). Germline CDR1 and CDR2: MNHEY and SMNVEV (reference sequence). V was trimmed by 4 bases and J by 4 bases, leaving 14 bases between them. The CDR3 consists of 15 residues. For the CDR3, the DNA is TGTGCCAGCAGTTCAACACCCGGGATGTACAATGAGCAGTTCTTC. Translation: CASSSTPGMYNEQFF.

This chain links TRBV11-3 with TRBJ1-5; D perhaps matches TRBD1 (5 bases). V was pared by 2 bases and J by 6 bases, with 14 bases between. The CDR3 runs 15 residues. Looked up from germline, CDR1 is SGHNT and CDR2 is YENEEA. The CDR3 sequence is CASSLRSGLRQPQHF. CDR3 sequence (DNA): TGTGCCAGCAGCTTAAGATCAGGGCTTCGTCAGCCCCAGCATTTT. Together with reference TRBV11-3 and TRBJ1-5, the CDR3 gives the full variable domain: EAGVVQSPRYKIIEKKQPVAFWCNPISGHNTLYWYLQNLGQGPELLIRYENEEAVDDSQLPKDRFSAERLKGVDSTLKIQPAELGDSAVYLCASSLRSGLRQPQHFGDGTRLSIL.

This rearrangement joins TRBV19 to TRBJ1-5, with D perhaps TRBD1 (5 bases). Germline V gene sequence: CDR1 LNHDA, CDR2 SQIVND (reference sequence). The V end lost 7 bases, the J end lost 3 bases, and 10 bases lay between the germline ends. The CDR3 has 13 amino acids. In DNA form, the CDR3 reads TGTGCCAGTACCGTCAGGGACAATCAGCCCCAGCATTTT. Protein product: CASTVRDNQPQHF.

The chain couples TRBV6-4 to TRBJ1-5, with 9 bases fitting TRBD1. CDR3 size: 13 residues. Germline-derived CDR1 and CDR2 are MRHNA and SNTAGT. J was trimmed by 6 bases and V by 6 bases; bases with no gene match: 3. The CDR3 DNA sequence: TGTGCCAGCAGCACAGGGGGCATTCAGCCCCAGCATTTT. This codes for CASSTGGIQPQHF.

The rearrangement links TRBV3-1 (or the pseudogene TRBV3-2) to TRBJ2-1; 8 bases map to TRBD2. This CDR3 is built from 18 residues. Germline V gene sequence: CDR1 LGHDT, CDR2 YNNKEL (reference sequence). V lost 1 base, J lost 0 bases, and 8 bases stayed unmatched. The CDR3, as DNA: TGTGCCAGCAGCCAAGTGGCGGGGGGCAGGAGCTCCTACAATGAGCAGTTCTTC. Translating gives CASSQVAGGRSSYNEQFF.

The chain joins TRBV27 to TRBJ2-6; no reliable D call. Germline CDR1 MNHEY, CDR2 SMNVEV (reference sequence). The V end was cut by 4 bases, the J end by 3 bases, with 7 bases between. This CDR3 is built from 14 residues. Here the CDR3 reads CASSSLFGANVLTF. In DNA form, the CDR3 reads TGTGCCAGCAGTTCGCTATTTGGGGCCAACGTCCTGACTTTC. Combining the CDR3 with reference TRBV27 and TRBJ2-6 gives the whole variable domain EAQVTQNPRYLITVTGKKLTVTCSQNMNHEYMSWYRQDPGLGLRQIYYSMNVEVTDKGDVPEGYKVSRKEKRNFPLILESPSPNQTSLYFCASSSLFGANVLTFGAGSRLTVL.

This chain joins TRBV27 and TRBJ2-2; maybe TRBD2 (5 bases). The CDR3 loop spans 12 amino acids. With 2 bases removed from V and 7 bases from J, the gap between germline ends came to 5 bases. CDR1 is MNHEY, CDR2 SMNVEV, per germline (reference sequence). The CDR3 bases are TGTGCCAGCAGTTTAGAGGGCGGGGAGCTGTTTTTT. This codes for CASSLEGGELFF.

The chain employs TRBV7-9 and TRBJ2-1; D is possibly TRBD2 (6 bases). V was clipped by 2 bases and J by 3 bases, with 11 bases between them. CDR1 is SEHNR and CDR2 is FQNEAQ in the germline V gene (reference sequence). CDR3 length: 15 amino acids. This chain's CDR3 is CASSLRSGFYNEQFF. DNA for the CDR3: TGTGCCAGCAGCTTACGAAGCGGGTTCTACAATGAGCAGTTCTTC.

This clone was detected only once. The chain carries TRBV2 and TRBJ2-1; D remains unclear. Germline values: CDR1 SNHLY, CDR2 FYNNEI. V lost 10 bases and J 4 bases, leaving 14 bases between the germline ends. This CDR3 is 13 amino acids long. The CDR3 protein is CATSWSQYNEQFF. The DNA of the CDR3 is TGTGCCACCTCTTGGTCACAGTACAATGAGCAGTTCTTC.

The chain recombines TRBV19 with TRBJ1-2, with 7 bases lining up with TRBD1. J lost 0 bases, V lost 7 bases, and 5 bases had no gene match. This CDR3 spans 14 amino acids. The germline CDR1 and CDR2 sequences are LNHDA and SQIVND (reference sequence). CDR3 nucleotide sequence: TGTGCCAGTAACCACAGGGGAGCTAACTATGGCTACACCTTC. Protein product: CASNHRGANYGYTF.

The CDR3 bases are TGCGCCAGCAGCCTTGCTGGTGGGGGAGGTGGGCATGGCTACACCTTC. It encodes CASSLAGGGGGHGYTF. The gene calls are TRBV5-1 and TRBJ1-2, with D perhaps matching TRBD1 (5 bases). Trimming removed 4 bases from V and 6 bases from J, with 22 bases in between. Germline V gives CDR1 SGHRS, CDR2 YFSETQ. The CDR3 totals 16 residues.

The chain uses TRBV6-6 and TRBJ1-5; the D is unclear. The CDR3 is 16 amino acids. Trimming stripped 0 bases from V and 6 bases from J, with 15 bases between. Per the germline V gene, CDR1 is MNHNY and CDR2 is SVGAGI (reference sequence). The chain's CDR3 is CASSYSPASGPQPQHF. The CDR3 DNA is TGTGCCAGCAGTTACTCTCCTGCCTCAGGCCCTCAGCCCCAGCATTTT.

The chain carries TRBV9 and TRBJ1-1; D unclear. In germline, CDR1 is SGDLS, CDR2 YYNGEE. V dropped 6 bases and J dropped 8 bases, with 14 bases sitting between them. The CDR3 has 12 residues. DNA of the CDR3: TGTGCCAGCACCAGACATGGACTCGAAGCTTTCTTT. This codes for CASTRHGLEAFF.

This chain connects TRBV2 to TRBJ1-2; 8 positions match TRBD1. CDR3 length: 15 amino acids. CDR1 SNHLY and CDR2 FYNNEI come from the germline V gene. Trimming removed 7 bases from V and 6 bases from J; junction bases left unmatched: 13. The CDR3 nucleotides are TGTGCCAGCATTCATAGAGGGGGCAGGGGGCATGGCTACACCTTC. Translated: CASIHRGGRGHGYTF.

The chain has TRBV5-1 and TRBJ1-6; D gene uncertain. CDR1 and CDR2 from the germline V gene are SGHRS and YFSETQ. Trimming pared 2 bases from V and 8 bases from J, leaving 11 bases between. The CDR3 length is 14 residues. This CDR3 reads CASSLEGKDSPLHF. DNA of the CDR3: TGCGCCAGCAGCTTAGAGGGTAAAGATTCACCCCTCCACTTT.

The genes are TRBV19 and TRBJ2-7; 7 bases line up with TRBD1. Germline V gives CDR1 LNHDA, CDR2 SQIVND (reference sequence). The CDR3 is 12 amino acids. With V trimmed by 5 bases and J by 5 bases, 3 bases remained unmatched. CDR3 nucleotide sequence: TGTGCCAGTAGTCGACAGGGTAACGAGCAGTACTTC. Translated, it gives CASSRQGNEQYF. Looking up the rest from reference TRBV19 and TRBJ2-7 gives the full variable domain: DGGITQSPKYLFRKEGQNVTLSCEQNLNHDAMYWYRQDPGQGLRLIYYSQIVNDFQKGDIAEGYSVSREKKESFPLTVTSAQKNPTAFYLCASSRQGNEQYFGPGTRLTVT.